Sequencing of this T cell receptor (beta chain) was carried out in a study of T cell responses to AZD1222 COVID-19 vaccine. The wider study: Second-dose timings of about 4 or about 12 weeks were pooled.

About this clone: Its target is not known.

The CDR3 spans 12 residues. The V gene lost 3 bases and the J gene lost 3 bases, with 5 bases spanning the gap. Germline assignment: CDR1 SGHAT and CDR2 FQDESV (reference sequence). Overall study results and limits: Vaccine-associated CD4 TCRs ranged over spike, dominating at 160-218 and 743-854.

Only in-frame clones appear in the TCRdb table, and some are missing; sequencing was by immunoSEQ multiplex PCR. The profile covers about 99,000 clones, with roughly 85% appearing a single time and around 3.1% taken by the ten largest. The clonotype was recovered from an adult in good health. Sequenced material: peripheral blood, taken on day 0 of AZD1222 vaccination. The chain joins TRBV11-1 to TRBJ1-1; D is unresolved. For the CDR3, the DNA is TGTGCCAGCAGCTTGTTGGACACTGAAGCTTTCTTT. Amino acids: CASSLLDTEAFF.